This T cell receptor (beta chain) was captured in a study of human T cells and chemical hapten exposure. Looking at the study overall: Across the whole study, which lasted around 25 weeks, patients were given diphenylcyclopropenone on the scalp once a week.

TCRdb re-called the RACE reads with MiXCR, one entry per CDR3 protein. The sample comprises 300,000 to 450,000 distinct CDR3 sequences, 4.8% of which are singletons, and about 2.1% rests with the top ten. The time point: patch test 1, 2 weeks after DPC sensitization. Documented treatment: therapeutic diphenylcyclopropenone sensitization with weekly scalp DPC. This CDR3 comprises 14 residues. V was shortened by 2 bases and J by 8 bases, with 10 bases between the two germline ends. CDR1 is MDHEN and CDR2 is SYDVKM in the germline V gene. This sample comprised whole blood, obtained in connection with sensitization to the hapten diphenylcyclopropenone (DPC). The chain combines TRBV28 with TRBJ1-6, with TRBD1 as a possible D gene (5 bases). This sequence originates from a woman in her forties or fifties with alopecia areata. Some clones in this sample may be carry-over from other donors' samples. The CDR3 loop is CASSLRDGYSPLHF. CDR3 coding DNA: TGTGCCAGCAGTTTAAGGGACGGATATTCACCCCTCCACTTT. Based on the CDR3 plus reference TRBV28 and TRBJ1-6, the full variable domain is DVKVTQSSRYLVKRTGEKVFLECVQDMDHENMFWYRQDPGLGLRLIYFSYDVKMKEKGDIPEGYSVSREKKERFSLILESASTNQTSMYLCASSLRDGYSPLHFGNGTRLTVT.